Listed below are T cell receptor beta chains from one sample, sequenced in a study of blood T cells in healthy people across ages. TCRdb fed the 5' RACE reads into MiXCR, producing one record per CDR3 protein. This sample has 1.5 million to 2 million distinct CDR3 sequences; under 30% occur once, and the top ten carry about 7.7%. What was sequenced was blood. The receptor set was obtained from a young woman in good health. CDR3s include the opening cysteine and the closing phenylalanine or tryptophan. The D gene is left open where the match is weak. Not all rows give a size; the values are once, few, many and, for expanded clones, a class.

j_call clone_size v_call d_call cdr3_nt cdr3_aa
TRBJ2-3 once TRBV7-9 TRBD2 TGTCTTAGCGGGGGTTCGTTCACAGATACGCAGTATTTT CLSGGSFTDTQYF
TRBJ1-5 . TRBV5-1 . TGCGCCAGCAGCCCCGGGGAGGGAGGCAACCAGCCCCAGCATTTT CASSPGEGGNQPQHF
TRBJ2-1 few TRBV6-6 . TGTGCCATCGGGACTTACAATGAGCAGTTCTTC CAIGTYNEQFF
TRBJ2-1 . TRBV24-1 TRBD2 TGTGCCACCGCTTCCACTAGCGGGAGTACCAATGAGCAGTTCTTC CATASTSGSTNEQFF
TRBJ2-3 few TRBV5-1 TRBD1 TGCGCCAGCAGCTTTGAGGCAGGGGGAGATACGCAGTATTTT CASSFEAGGDTQYF
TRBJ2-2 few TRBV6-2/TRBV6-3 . TGTGCCACCATAAAGACAGTGTTGACCGGGGAGCTGTTTTTT CATIKTVLTGELFF
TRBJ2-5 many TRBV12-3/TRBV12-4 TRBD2 TGTGCCAGCAGTTTCCGACTAGCGGGAGTGGAGACCCAGTACTTC CASSFRLAGVETQYF
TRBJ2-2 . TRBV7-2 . TGTGCCAGCAGCTTAGCTGAGGGTACCGGGGAGCTGTTTTTT CASSLAEGTGELFF
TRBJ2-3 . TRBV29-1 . TGCAGCATTAGGGCAACCTGGCGCGATACGCAGTATTTT CSIRATWRDTQYF
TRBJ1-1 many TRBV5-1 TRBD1 TGCGCCAGCAGCATTTCAGGGGGGGACATGAACACTGAAGCTTTCTTT CASSISGGDMNTEAFF
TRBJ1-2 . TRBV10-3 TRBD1 TGTGCCATCAGTCCAGGGGGCAACTATGGCTACACCTTC CAISPGGNYGYTF
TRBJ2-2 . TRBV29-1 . TGCAGCGTTGCGGGAGCCGGGGAGCTGTTTTTT CSVAGAGELFF
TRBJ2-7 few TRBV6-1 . TGTGCCAGCAGTGGTTTGGGGGTCTCCTACGAGCAGTACTTC CASSGLGVSYEQYF
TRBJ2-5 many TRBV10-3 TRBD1 TGTGCCATCATGGGACAGAATCGGGAGACCCAGTACTTC CAIMGQNRETQYF
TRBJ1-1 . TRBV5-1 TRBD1 TGCGCCAGCAGCCGACGCCTGACAGGGTTGACGAAAGACACTGAAGCTTTCTTT CASSRRLTGLTKDTEAFF
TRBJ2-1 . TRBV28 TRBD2 TGTGCCAGCATTACTAGCGGGAGAATATACAATGAGCAGTTCTTC CASITSGRIYNEQFF
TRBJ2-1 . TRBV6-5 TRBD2 TGTTCCAGCAGTTACTATTCTAGCGGGGGGGGTAATACTGAGCAGTTCTTC CSSSYYSSGGGNTEQFF
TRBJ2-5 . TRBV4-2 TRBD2 TGTGCCAGCAGCCAAGGGGGACTAGCGGGGGGGCCTAATCAAGAGACCCAGTACTTC CASSQGGLAGGPNQETQYF
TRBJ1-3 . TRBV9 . TGTGTCAGCAGCGTAACCGATTCTGGAAACACCATATATTTT CVSSVTDSGNTIYF
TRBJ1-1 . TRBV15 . TGTGCCACCAGCAGAGAGAACAGGTTTGCCCCACCTTTCTTT CATSRENRFAPPFF
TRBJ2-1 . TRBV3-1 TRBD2 TGTGCCAGCAGCCATACCGCCGGGACTAGGGCTTTCAATGAGCAGTTCTTC CASSHTAGTRAFNEQFF
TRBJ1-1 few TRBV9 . TGTGCCAGCAGTCCTTTTGGGCAGGTGAACACTGAAGCTTTCTTT CASSPFGQVNTEAFF
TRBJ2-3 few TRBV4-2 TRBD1 TGTGCCAGCAGCCAAGGAGGGACAGGGTGGGGCACAGATACGCAGTATTTT CASSQGGTGWGTDTQYF
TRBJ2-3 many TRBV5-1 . TGCGCCAGCAGCCCGGACAGCCTCACAGATACGCAGTATTTT CASSPDSLTDTQYF
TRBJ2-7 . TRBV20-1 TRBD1 TGCAGTGTTAGAGAAGGGGGCTCTTCTGGCGAGCAGTACTTC CSVREGGSSGEQYF
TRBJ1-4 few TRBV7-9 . TGTGCCAGCAGCGAAGAAAGCGGGGCTGCTAATGAAAAACTGTTTTTT CASSEESGAANEKLFF
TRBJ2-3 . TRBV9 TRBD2 TGTGCCAGCAACCGACTAGCGGGGAGTACAGATACGCAGTATTTT CASNRLAGSTDTQYF
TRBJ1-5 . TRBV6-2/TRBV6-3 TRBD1 TGTGCCAGCAGGAAAGGAGGGGGCAGAGGCAATCCGCCCCAGCATTTT CASRKGGGRGNPPQHF